What follows describes a single TCR beta chain. This sample was taken from a study of blood T cell repertoires in COVID-19. Some clones are missing from TCRdb's copy, which holds only in-frame ones; the method was immunoSEQ multiplex PCR. The table lists 60,000 to 75,000 clones, nearly 90% of them singletons. Sequenced: peripheral blood. The sequence was collected from a woman between 45 and 65 years old with COVID-19, enrolled during active disease.

CDR3 sequence: CASSPLDSYEQYF. CDR3 bases: TGCGCCAGCAGTCCCCTGGACAGCTACGAGCAGTACTTC. V gene TRBV10-1 combines with J gene TRBJ2-7, with a tentative D call TRBD1 (6 bases). Trimming removed 5 bases from V and 3 bases from J, with 11 bases in between. The CDR3 has 13 residues. Germline CDR1 WNHNN, CDR2 SYGVQD (reference sequence).